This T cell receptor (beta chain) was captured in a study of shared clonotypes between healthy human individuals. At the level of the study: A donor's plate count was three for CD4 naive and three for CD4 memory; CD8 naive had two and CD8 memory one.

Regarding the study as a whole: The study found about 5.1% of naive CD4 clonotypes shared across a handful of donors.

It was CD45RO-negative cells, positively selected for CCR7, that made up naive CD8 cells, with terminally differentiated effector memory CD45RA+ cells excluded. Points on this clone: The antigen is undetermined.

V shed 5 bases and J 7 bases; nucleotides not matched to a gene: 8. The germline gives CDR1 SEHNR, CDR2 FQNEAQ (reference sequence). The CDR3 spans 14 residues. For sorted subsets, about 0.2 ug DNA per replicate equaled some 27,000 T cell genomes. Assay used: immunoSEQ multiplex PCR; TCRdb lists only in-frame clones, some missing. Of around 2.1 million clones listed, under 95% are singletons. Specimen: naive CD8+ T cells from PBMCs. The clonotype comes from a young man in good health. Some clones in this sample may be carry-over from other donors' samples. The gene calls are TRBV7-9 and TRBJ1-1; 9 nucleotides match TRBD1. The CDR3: CASSSGQGPIEAFF. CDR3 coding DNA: TGTGCCAGCAGCAGTGGACAGGGGCCTATTGAAGCTTTCTTT.